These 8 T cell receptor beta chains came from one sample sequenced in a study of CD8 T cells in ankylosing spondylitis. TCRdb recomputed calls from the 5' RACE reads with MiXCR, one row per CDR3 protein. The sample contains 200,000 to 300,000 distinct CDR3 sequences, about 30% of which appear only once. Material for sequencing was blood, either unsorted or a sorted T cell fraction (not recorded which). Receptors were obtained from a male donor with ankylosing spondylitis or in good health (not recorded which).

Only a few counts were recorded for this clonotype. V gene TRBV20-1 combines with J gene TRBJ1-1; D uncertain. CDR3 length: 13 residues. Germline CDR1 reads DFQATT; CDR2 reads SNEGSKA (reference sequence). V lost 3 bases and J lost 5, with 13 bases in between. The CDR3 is CSASQPARTEAFF. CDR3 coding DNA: TGCAGTGCTAGCCAGCCTGCCCGAACTGAAGCTTTCTTT.

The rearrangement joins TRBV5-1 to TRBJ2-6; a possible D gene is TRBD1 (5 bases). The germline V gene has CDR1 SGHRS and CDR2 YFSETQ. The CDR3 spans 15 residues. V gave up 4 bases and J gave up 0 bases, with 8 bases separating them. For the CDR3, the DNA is TGCGCCAGCAGCGGAACAGGCTCTGGGGCCAACGTCCTGACTTTC. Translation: CASSGTGSGANVLTF.

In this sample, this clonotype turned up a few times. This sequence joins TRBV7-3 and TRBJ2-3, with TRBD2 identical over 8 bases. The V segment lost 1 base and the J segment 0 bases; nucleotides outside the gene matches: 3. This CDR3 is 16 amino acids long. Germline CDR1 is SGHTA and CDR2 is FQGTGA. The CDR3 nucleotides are TGTGCCAGCAGCTTAATCGGGGGGGCTAGCACAGATACGCAGTATTTT. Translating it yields CASSLIGGASTDTQYF.

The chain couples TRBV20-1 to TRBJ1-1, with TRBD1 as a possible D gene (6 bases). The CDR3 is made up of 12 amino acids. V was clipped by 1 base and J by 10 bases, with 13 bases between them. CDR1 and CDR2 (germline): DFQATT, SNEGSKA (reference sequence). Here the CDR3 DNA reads TGCAGTGCTAGAGTTACTGACAGGAGAGCTTTCTTT. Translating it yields CSARVTDRRAFF.

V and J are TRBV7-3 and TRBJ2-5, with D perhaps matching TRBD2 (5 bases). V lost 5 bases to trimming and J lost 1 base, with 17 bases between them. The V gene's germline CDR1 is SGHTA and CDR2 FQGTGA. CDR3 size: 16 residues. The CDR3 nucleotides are TGTGCCAGCAGCCCAGGACTCGGAAATGTCCAAGAGACCCAGTACTTC. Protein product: CASSPGLGNVQETQYF.

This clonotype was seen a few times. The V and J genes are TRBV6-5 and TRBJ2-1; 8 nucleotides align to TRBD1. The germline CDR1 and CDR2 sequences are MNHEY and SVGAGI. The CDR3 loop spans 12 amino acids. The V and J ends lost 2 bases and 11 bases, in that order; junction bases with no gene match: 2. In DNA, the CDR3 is TGTGCCAGCAGTTACGGACAGGGCAAGCAGTTCTTC. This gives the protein CASSYGQGKQFF.

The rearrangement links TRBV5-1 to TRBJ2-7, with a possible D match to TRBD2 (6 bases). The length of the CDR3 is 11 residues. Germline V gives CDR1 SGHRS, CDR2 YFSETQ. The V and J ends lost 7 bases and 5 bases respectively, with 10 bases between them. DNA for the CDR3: TGCGCCAGCCCACCGGGGGACGAGCAGTACTTC. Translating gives CASPPGDEQYF.

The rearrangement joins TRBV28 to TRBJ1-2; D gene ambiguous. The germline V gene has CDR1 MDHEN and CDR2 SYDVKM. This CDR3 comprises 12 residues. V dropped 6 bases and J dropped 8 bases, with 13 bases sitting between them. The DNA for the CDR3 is TGTGCCAGCAGCGGATTAGTCGGGGGCTACACCTTC. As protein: CASSGLVGGYTF.